Below are 2 T cell receptor beta chains sequenced from a single sample in a study of T cells in Graves' hyperthyroidism and ophthalmopathy. RNA transcripts served as the template for amplifying TCR beta CDR3 regions. The HTBI primer set drove a first-round RT-PCR of the TCR CDR3. TCRdb ran MiXCR on the multiplex PCR reads and lists one entry per CDR3 protein. The top ten clones hold about 7% of a sample with over 650,000 distinct CDR3 sequences, just under 45% of them seen once. The sample taken for sequencing was peripheral blood or thyroid tissue (not recorded which). The receptors originated from an adult man with Graves' disease, either hyperthyroidism or ophthalmopathy (not recorded which).

Concerning this clonotype: This may come from a read error, since a much larger clone is one base off. The J gene is TRBJ2-6, the V gene TRBV7-3, with no clear D. CDR3 size: 16 residues. From germline, CDR1 is SGHTA and CDR2 FQGTGA. V gave up 3 bases and J gave up 2 bases, with 11 bases separating them. Here the CDR3 reads CASSLGPHPGANVLTF. The DNA for the CDR3 is TGTGCCAGCAGCTTGGGTCCACACCCTGGGGCCAACGTCCTGACTTTC.

Only a few counts were recorded for this clonotype. The V call is TRBV7-8, the J call TRBJ2-5; 10 bases map to TRBD1. Germline trimming cut 5 bases from V and 5 bases from J; bases unmatched to any gene: 11. CDR3 size: 16 residues. The germline V gene encodes CDR1 SGHVS and CDR2 FQNEAQ. CDR3 loop: CASSEGKRQGAETQYF. The CDR3 nucleotides are TGTGCCAGCAGCGAGGGCAAAAGACAGGGGGCCGAGACCCAGTACTTC. Full variable domain (remainder filled in from reference TRBV7-8 and TRBJ2-5): GAGVSQSPRYKVAKRGQDVALRCDPISGHVSLFWYQQALGQGPEFLTYFQNEAQLDKSGLPSDRFFAERPEGSVSTLKIQRTQQEDSAVYLCASSEGKRQGAETQYFGPGTRLLVL.